Included here is one TCR beta chain sequence, with context. As yet, its antigen is unknown. Germline V gene data show CDR1 as SGHAT and CDR2 as FQNNGV. V was pared by 4 bases and J by 0 bases, with 0 bases of the junction left unmatched. This CDR3 comprises 14 residues. PCR used 60 Vbeta primers and 13 Jbeta primers. The data were produced by immunoSEQ multiplex PCR, yet TCRdb's version contains in-frame clones alone and is incomplete. The ten most abundant clones cover about 4.6% of a sample with fewer than 85,000 clones. This sample is part of a study of cytomegalovirus exposure and HLA in healthy donors. Study results and caveats: TCR association rates varied by HLA locus in a later analysis, with DRB1 highest and HLA-C lowest.

The chain recombines TRBV11-2 with TRBJ2-1; 7 bases fit TRBD2. What was sequenced was PBMCs. The TCR was taken from a man aged 25-40 years in good health and CMV-seronegative. The CDR3 nucleotides are TGTGCCAGCAGCTGGGACTACTCCTACAATGAGCAGTTCTTC. This translates into CASSWDYSYNEQFF.